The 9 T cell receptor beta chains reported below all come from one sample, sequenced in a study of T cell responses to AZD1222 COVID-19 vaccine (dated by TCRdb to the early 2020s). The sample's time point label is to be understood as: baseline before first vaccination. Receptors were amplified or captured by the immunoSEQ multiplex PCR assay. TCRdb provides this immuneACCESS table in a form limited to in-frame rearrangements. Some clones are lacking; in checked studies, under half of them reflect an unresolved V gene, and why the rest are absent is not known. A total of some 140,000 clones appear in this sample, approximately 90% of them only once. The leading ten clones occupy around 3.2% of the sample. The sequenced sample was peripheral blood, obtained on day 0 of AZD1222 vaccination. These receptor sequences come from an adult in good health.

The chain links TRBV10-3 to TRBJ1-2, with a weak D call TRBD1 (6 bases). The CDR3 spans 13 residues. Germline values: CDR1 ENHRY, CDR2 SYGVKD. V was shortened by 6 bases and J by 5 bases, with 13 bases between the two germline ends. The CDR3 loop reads CAISGRGGYGYTF. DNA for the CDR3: TGTGCCATCAGCGGCAGGGGTGGATATGGCTACACCTTC.

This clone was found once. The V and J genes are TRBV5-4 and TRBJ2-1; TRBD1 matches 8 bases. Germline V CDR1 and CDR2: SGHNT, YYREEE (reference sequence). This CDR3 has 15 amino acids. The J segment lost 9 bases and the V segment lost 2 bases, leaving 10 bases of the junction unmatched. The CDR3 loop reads CASSFAQGAPSEQFF. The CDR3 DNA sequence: TGTGCCAGCAGCTTCGCGCAGGGGGCGCCGAGTGAGCAGTTCTTC.

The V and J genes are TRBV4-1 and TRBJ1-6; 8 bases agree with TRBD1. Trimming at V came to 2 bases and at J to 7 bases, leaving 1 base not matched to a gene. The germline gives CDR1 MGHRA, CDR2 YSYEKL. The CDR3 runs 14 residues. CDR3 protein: CASSQRDRNSPLHF. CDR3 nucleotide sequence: TGCGCCAGCAGCCAACGGGACAGGAATTCACCCCTCCACTTT.

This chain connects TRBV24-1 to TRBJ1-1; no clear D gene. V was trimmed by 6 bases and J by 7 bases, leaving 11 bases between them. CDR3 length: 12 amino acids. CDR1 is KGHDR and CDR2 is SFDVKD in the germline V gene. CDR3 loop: CATSMTGDEAFF. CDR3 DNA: TGTGCCACCAGTATGACTGGGGATGAAGCTTTCTTT.

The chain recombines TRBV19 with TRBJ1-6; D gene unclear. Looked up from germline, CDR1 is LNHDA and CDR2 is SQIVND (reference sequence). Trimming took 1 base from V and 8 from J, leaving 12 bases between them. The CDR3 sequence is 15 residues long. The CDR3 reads CASSIGGEEDSPLHF. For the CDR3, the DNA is TGTGCCAGTAGTATAGGGGGAGAAGAAGATTCACCCCTCCACTTT. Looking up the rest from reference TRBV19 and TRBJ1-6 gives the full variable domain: DGGITQSPKYLFRKEGQNVTLSCEQNLNHDAMYWYRQDPGQGLRLIYYSQIVNDFQKGDIAEGYSVSREKKESFPLTVTSAQKNPTAFYLCASSIGGEEDSPLHFGNGTRLTVT.

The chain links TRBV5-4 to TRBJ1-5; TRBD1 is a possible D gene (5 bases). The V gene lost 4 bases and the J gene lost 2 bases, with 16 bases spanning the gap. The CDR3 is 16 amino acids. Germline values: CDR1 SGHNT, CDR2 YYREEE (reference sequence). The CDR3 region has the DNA TGTGCCAGCAGCCGGGGCGGGGTCGAGGGCAATCAGCCCCAGCATTTT. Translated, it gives CASSRGGVEGNQPQHF.

CDR3 nucleotide sequence: TGTGCCAGCAGTTACTCGTGGAGGAGAGCGCAAGAGACCCAGTACTTC. It codes for CASSYSWRRAQETQYF. The V call is TRBV6-5, the J call TRBJ2-5, with D possibly TRBD2 on 5 matching bases. The CDR3 spans 16 residues. Germline V CDR1 and CDR2: MNHEY, SVGAGI. Trimming took off 0 bases at V and 2 bases at J, with 13 bases between the two ends.

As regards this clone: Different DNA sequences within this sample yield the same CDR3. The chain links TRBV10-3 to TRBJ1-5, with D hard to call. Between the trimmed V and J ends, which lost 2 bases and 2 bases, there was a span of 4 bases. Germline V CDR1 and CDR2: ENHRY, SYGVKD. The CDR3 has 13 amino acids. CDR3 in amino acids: CAISEGGNQPQHF. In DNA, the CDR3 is TGTGCCATCAGTGAGGGTGGCAATCAGCCCCAGCATTTT.

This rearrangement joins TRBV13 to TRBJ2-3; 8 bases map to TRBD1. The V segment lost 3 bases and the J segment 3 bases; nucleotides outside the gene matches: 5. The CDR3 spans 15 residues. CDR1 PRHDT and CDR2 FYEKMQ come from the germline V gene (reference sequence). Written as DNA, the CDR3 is TGTGCCAGCAGCTTCTGGACAGGGTTGACAGATACGCAGTATTTT. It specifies CASSFWTGLTDTQYF.